This TCR beta chain stems from a study of T-cell memory formation after mild COVID-19. Overall study: Most TCR clusters belonged to a single donor. Overall study results and limits: Second-wave clones with a day 37 peak had unconfirmed SARS-CoV-2 specificity. Researchers found some responding clones in pre-infection memory, a sign that cross-reactive memory joined.

This clonotype was seen once. Its antigen is as yet unknown. Relative to the germline gene, one junction end is altered; a read error may explain this. TCRdb re-analysed the 5' RACE reads in MiXCR, keeping a single row per CDR3 protein. The repertoire holds a few hundred thousand distinct CDR3 sequences, with roughly a fifth as singletons. The CDR3 has 14 amino acids. Input material: PBMCs or a T cell subset sorted from them (not recorded which). The chain employs TRBV12-3 or TRBV12-4 and TRBJ2-1; TRBD2 matches 9 bases. The TCR was taken from an adult woman who had mild COVID-19 (a few samples of this study predate the infection). Cell type and time point are not known. The DNA of the CDR3 is TGTGCCGGCAGTTTAGGAGCGGGAGGCAATGAGCAGTTCTTC. Protein: CAGSLGAGGNEQFF.